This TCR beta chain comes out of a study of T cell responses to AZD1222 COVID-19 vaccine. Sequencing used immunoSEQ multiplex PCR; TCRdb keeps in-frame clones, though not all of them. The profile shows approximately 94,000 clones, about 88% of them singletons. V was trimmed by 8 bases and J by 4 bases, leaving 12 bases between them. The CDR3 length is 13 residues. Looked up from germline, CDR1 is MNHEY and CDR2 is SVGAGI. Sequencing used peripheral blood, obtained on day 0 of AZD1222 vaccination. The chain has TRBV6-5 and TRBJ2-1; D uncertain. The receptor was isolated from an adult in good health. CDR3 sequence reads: CASGSGPYNEQFF. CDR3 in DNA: TGTGCCAGCGGTTCCGGGCCTTACAATGAGCAGTTCTTC.